A selection of T cell receptor beta chains follows, all from one sample in a study of shared clonotypes between healthy human individuals. Data came from immunoSEQ multiplex PCR; TCRdb stores just in-frame clones and leaves some out. The sample contains a few million clones, approximately 94% of which appear only once. Sequenced material: naive CD4+ T cells sorted from blood. These TCRs come from a man in his late teens or twenties in good health. CDR3s include the opening cysteine and the closing phenylalanine or tryptophan. D genes are given only for firm matches. Not every row has a clone size; where given, it reads once, few, many or a size class.

CDR3 length | clone size | D gene | J gene | V gene | CDR3 DNA | CDR3 protein
15 | once | - | TRBJ1-6 | TRBV11-2 | TGTGCCAGCAGCTTAGATGCCCAGGGGAATTCACCCCTCCACTTT | CASSLDAQGNSPLHF
11 | - | - | TRBJ2-3 | TRBV30 | TGTGCCTGGAGTGTCGGCTATACGCAGTATTTT | CAWSVGYTQYF
10 | - | - | TRBJ1-5 | TRBV28 | TGTGCCAGCAGTTTACCGCCCCAGCATTTT | CASSLPPQHF
17 | once | - | TRBJ1-2 | TRBV28 | TGTGCCGCCGGTTCTAGGGATCGGGAAAGAGGTCGGTATGGCTACACCTTC | CAAGSRDRERGRYGYTF
17 | - | TRBD2 | TRBJ2-7 | TRBV7-2 | TGTGCCAGCAGCCCCGAGGGAGGCGGGAGGACCTCCTACGAGCAGTACTTC | CASSPEGGGRTSYEQYF
19 | - | TRBD2 | TRBJ2-1 | TRBV9 | TGTGCCAGCAGCCCCAGGGGAATTAGCGGGGGGACCGCCTACAATGAGCAGTTCTTC | CASSPRGISGGTAYNEQFF
15 | - | TRBD1 | TRBJ2-7 | TRBV6-1 | TGTGCCAGCAAGAACACCGGGACAGGAATATACGAGCAGTACTTC | CASKNTGTGIYEQYF
14 | once | TRBD1 | TRBJ2-7 | TRBV11-3 | TGTGCCAGCAGCTCCGGGACAGGGCCATACGAGCAGTACTTC | CASSSGTGPYEQYF
13 | - | - | TRBJ1-2 | TRBV30 | TGTGCCTGGAGTGTAAGGGGGGACTATGGCTACACCTTC | CAWSVRGDYGYTF
15 | - | - | TRBJ1-4 | TRBV7-2 | TGTGCCAGCAGCGGCGAGGGGGGGTCCGGTGAAAAACTGTTTTTT | CASSGEGGSGEKLFF
15 | - | TRBD1 | TRBJ2-2 | TRBV28 | TGTGCCAGCAAAAGGACAGGGATAAACGCCGGGGAGCTGTTTTTT | CASKRTGINAGELFF
14 | - | - | TRBJ2-3 | TRBV7-2 | TGTGCCAGCGCTAGGGGCGGGGGCACAGATACGCAGTATTTT | CASARGGGTDTQYF
17 | - | TRBD2 | TRBJ2-7 | TRBV5-1 | TGCGCCAGCAGCTTATCTCTAGCGGGAGGGAGCTCCTACGAGCAGTACTTC | CASSLSLAGGSSYEQYF
12 | - | - | TRBJ1-2 | TRBV21-1 | TGTGCCAGCAATTGGCCTGGGCGTGGCTACACCTTC | CASNWPGRGYTF
16 | once | TRBD2 | TRBJ2-2 | TRBV6-5 | TGTGCCAGCAGTTACGAGCGGGGGGTGAACACCGGGGAGCTGTTTTTT | CASSYERGVNTGELFF
13 | - | - | TRBJ2-1 | TRBV7-9 | TGTGCCAGCAGCCCTGGCAGGTACAATGAGCAGTTCTTC | CASSPGRYNEQFF
16 | - | TRBD2 | TRBJ2-3 | TRBV10-3 | TGTGCCATCAGTGATCCCGGAATAGCGGGAGTAGATACGCAGTATTTT | CAISDPGIAGVDTQYF
13 | - | - | TRBJ1-2 | TRBV5-1 | TGCGCCAGCAGCTTAGGCAGTCAGAGTGGCTACACCTTC | CASSLGSQSGYTF
14 | few | TRBD1 | TRBJ1-6 | TRBV6-6 | TGTGCCAGCAGTTACGGGACAGGGTATTCACCCCTCCACTTT | CASSYGTGYSPLHF
14 | - | - | TRBJ1-6 | TRBV30 | TGTGCCTGGCGGAAGGTAGGCGGGAGACTAGCCCTCCACTTT | CAWRKVGGRLALHF
14 | - | TRBD1 | TRBJ1-1 | TRBV2 | TGTGCCAGCAGCCGCAACACAGGGGTCACTGAAGCTTTCTTT | CASSRNTGVTEAFF
13 | - | - | TRBJ1-5 | TRBV7-2 | TGTGCCAGCAGCTTGGGGGGCCGTCAGCCCCAGCATTTT | CASSLGGRQPQHF
16 | - | TRBD2 | TRBJ2-1 | TRBV10-2 | TGCGCCAGCAGTGAGAGGCTAGCGGGAAGCTACAATGAGCAGTTCTTC | CASSERLAGSYNEQFF
17 | - | - | TRBJ2-2 | TRBV12-5 | TGTGCTAGTGGTCTAATTAGCAAGACAGTTTACACCGGGGAGCTGTTTTTT | CASGLISKTVYTGELFF
15 | - | - | TRBJ2-5 | TRBV5-5 | TGTGCCAGCAGCTTGGACGGGCGGACCCAAGAGACCCAGTACTTC | CASSLDGRTQETQYF
15 | - | TRBD1 | TRBJ1-2 | TRBV28 | TGTGCCAGCAGTCTTTGGACAGGGGGCGCGTCTGGCTACACCTTC | CASSLWTGGASGYTF
14 | once | - | TRBJ2-3 | TRBV27 | TGTGCCAGCAGTTTCCGGGAGCAGACAGATACGCAGTATTTT | CASSFREQTDTQYF
15 | - | - | TRBJ1-6 | TRBV11-2 | TGTGCCAGCAGCTTAGCGGGGGCCTATAATTCACCCCTCCACTTT | CASSLAGAYNSPLHF
14 | - | - | TRBJ1-6 | TRBV2 | TGTGCCAGCAGTGTCGCGCAGGGGAGTCCACCCCTCCACTTT | CASSVAQGSPPLHF
11 | few | - | TRBJ2-3 | TRBV18 | TGTGCCAGCTCAGCCACAGATACGCAGTATTTT | CASSATDTQYF
11 | - | - | TRBJ2-2 | TRBV6-5 | TGTGCCACCTGTTACACCGGGGAGCTGTTTTTT | CATCYTGELFF
15 | - | TRBD1 | TRBJ1-5 | TRBV6-5 | TGTGCCAGCAGAACCGGGACAGGGAACAATCAGCCCCAGCATTTT | CASRTGTGNNQPQHF
14 | - | - | TRBJ2-7 | TRBV28 | TGTGCCAGCAGTTATCGGCAGGTGACCTACGAGCAGTACTTC | CASSYRQVTYEQYF
14 | - | - | TRBJ1-5 | TRBV7-9 | TGTGCCAGCAGCTTAGCTACTAGCAATCAGCCCCAGCATTTT | CASSLATSNQPQHF
14 | - | TRBD1 | TRBJ2-7 | TRBV10-2 | TGCGCCAGCAGTGAGTACGGACAGGGGACGACCAAATACTTC | CASSEYGQGTTKYF
14 | - | - | TRBJ1-2 | TRBV6-5 | TGTGCCAGCAGTTACGGCAGATCTAACTATGGCTACACCTTC | CASSYGRSNYGYTF
14 | - | TRBD1 | TRBJ2-2 | TRBV5-1 | TGCGCCAGCAGGGAGACAGGGGCCGGCGGGGAGCTGTTTTTT | CASRETGAGGELFF
14 | - | - | TRBJ2-7 | TRBV5-1 | TGCGCCAGCAGCTTGGGAGGGGACTCCTACGAGCAGTACTTC | CASSLGGDSYEQYF
15 | - | - | TRBJ1-2 | TRBV19 | TGTGCCAGTTCGGAGGTGGCGGGCCCCAACTATGGCTACACCTTC | CASSEVAGPNYGYTF
16 | - | - | TRBJ1-3 | TRBV5-8 | TGTGCCAGCAGCTTGACCTTGCTAGACTCTGGAAACACCATATATTTT | CASSLTLLDSGNTIYF
18 | - | TRBD2 | TRBJ2-2 | TRBV9 | TGTGCCAGCAGCGTAGCCCCGGCGGGAGCCTTTAACACCGGGGAGCTGTTTTTT | CASSVAPAGAFNTGELFF
14 | - | - | TRBJ1-1 | TRBV7-2 | TGTGCCAGCAGCATCTCGACGGTGAACACTGAAGCTTTCTTT | CASSISTVNTEAFF